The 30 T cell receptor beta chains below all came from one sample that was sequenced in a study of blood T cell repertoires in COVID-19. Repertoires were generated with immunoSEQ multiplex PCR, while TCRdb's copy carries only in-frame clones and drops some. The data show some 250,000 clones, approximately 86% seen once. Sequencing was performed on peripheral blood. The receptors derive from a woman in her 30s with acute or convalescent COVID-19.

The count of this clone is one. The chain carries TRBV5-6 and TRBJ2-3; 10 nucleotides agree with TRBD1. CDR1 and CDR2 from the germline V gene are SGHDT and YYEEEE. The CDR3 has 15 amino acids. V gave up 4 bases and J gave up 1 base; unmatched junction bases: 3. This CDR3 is CASSPGTGGTDTQYF. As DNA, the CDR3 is TGTGCCAGCAGCCCTGGGACAGGGGGCACAGATACGCAGTATTTT.

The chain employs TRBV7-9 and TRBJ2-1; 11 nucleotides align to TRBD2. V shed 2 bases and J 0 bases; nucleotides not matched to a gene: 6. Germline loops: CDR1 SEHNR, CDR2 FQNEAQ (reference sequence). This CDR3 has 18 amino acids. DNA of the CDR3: TGTGCCAGCAGCTTAAGCGATAGCGGGAGGGCCTCCTACAATGAGCAGTTCTTC. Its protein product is CASSLSDSGRASYNEQFF.

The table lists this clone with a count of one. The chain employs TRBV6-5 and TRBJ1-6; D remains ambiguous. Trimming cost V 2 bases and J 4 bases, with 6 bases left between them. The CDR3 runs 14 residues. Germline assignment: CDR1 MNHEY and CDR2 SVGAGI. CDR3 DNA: TGTGCCAGCAGTTACGAACTTTATAATTCACCCCTCCACTTT. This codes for CASSYELYNSPLHF.

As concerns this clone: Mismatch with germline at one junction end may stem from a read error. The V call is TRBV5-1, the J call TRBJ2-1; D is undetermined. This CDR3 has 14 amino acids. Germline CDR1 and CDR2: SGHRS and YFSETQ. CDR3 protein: CASSEAFRVNEQFF. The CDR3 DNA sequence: TGCGCGAGCAGCGAGGCTTTTCGAGTTAATGAGCAGTTCTTC. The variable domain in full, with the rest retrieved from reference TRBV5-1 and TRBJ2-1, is KAGVTQTPRYLIKTRGQQVTLSCSPISGHRSVSWYQQTPGQGLQFLFEYFSETQRNKGNFPGRFSGRQFSNSRSEMNVSTLELGDSALYLCASSEAFRVNEQFFGPGTRLTVL.

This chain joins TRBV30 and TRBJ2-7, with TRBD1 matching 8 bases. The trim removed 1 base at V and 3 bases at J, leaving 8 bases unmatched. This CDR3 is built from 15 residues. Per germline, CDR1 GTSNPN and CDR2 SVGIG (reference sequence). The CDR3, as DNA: TGTGCCTGGAGTGGAGGGGCAGGGGGCAGCTACGAGCAGTACTTC. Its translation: CAWSGGAGGSYEQYF.

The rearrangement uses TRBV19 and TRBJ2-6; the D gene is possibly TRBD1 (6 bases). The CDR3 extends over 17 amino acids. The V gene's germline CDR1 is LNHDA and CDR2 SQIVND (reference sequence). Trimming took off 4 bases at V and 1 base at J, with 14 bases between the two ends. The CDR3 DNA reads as TGTGCCAGTAGTACACGAACAGGGATATCTGGGGCCAACGTCCTGACTTTC. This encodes CASSTRTGISGANVLTF.

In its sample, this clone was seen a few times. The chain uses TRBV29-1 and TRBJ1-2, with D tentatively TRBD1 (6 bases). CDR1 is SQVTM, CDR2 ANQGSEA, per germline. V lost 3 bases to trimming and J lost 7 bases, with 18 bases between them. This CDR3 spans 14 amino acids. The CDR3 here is CSVEPNPGAAGYTF. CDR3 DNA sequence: TGCAGCGTTGAGCCAAACCCAGGGGCAGCTGGCTACACCTTC.

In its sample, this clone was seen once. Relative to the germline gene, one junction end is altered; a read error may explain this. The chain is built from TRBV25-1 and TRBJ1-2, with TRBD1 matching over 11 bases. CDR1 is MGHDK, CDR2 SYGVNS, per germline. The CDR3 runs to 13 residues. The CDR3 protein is CASSVTGTGGSAF. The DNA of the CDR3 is TGTGCCAGCAGTGTAACCGGGACAGGGGGTTCGGCCTTC.

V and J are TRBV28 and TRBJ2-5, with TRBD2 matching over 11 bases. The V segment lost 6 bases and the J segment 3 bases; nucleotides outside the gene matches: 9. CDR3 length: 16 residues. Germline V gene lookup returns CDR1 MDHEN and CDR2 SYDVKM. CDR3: CASSGTSGIIKETQYF. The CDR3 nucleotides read TGTGCCAGCAGCGGGACTAGCGGAATTATCAAAGAGACCCAGTACTTC.

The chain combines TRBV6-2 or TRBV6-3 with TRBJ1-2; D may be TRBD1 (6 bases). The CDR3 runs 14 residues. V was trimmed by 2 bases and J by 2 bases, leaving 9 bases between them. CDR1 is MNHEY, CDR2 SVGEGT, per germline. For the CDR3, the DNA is TGTGCCAGCAGTTACAGAACAGGGAACTATGGCTACACCTTC. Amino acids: CASSYRTGNYGYTF.

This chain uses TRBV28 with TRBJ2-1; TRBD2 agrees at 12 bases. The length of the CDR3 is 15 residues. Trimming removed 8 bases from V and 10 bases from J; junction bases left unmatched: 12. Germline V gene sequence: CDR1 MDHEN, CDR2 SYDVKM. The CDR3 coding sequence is TGTGCCAGCTGGCTTAAAGCTAGCGGGAGGGGAGAGCAGTTCTTC. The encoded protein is CASWLKASGRGEQFF.

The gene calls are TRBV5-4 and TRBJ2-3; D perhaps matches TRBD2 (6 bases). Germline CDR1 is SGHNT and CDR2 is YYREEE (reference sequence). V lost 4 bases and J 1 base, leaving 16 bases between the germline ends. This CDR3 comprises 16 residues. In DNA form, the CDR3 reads TGTGCCAGCAGCGGCCCCATGCCGGGAGGCACAGATACGCAGTATTTT. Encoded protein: CASSGPMPGGTDTQYF.

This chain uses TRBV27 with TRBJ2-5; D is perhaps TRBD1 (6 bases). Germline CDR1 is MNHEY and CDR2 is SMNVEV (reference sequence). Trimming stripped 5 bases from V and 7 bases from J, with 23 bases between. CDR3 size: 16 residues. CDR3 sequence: CASSRTARGLGGTQYF. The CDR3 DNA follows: TGTGCCAGCAGTCGGACAGCCCGAGGCCTGGGCGGGACCCAGTACTTC.

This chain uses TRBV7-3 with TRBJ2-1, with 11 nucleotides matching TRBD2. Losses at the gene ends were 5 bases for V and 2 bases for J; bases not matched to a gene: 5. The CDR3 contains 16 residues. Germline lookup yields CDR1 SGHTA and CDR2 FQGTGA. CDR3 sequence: CASSPGLAGAYNEQFF. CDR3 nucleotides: TGTGCCAGCAGCCCCGGACTAGCGGGCGCCTACAATGAGCAGTTCTTC.

CDR3 sequence (DNA): TGTGCCAGCAGTCGCCCCAGCGGGAGAAGCAATGAGCAGTTCTTC. This encodes CASSRPSGRSNEQFF. V usage is TRBV6-5 and J usage is TRBJ2-1; 8 nucleotides line up with TRBD2. This CDR3 has 15 residues. V shed 5 bases and J 6 bases; nucleotides not matched to a gene: 9. The germline V gene has CDR1 MNHEY and CDR2 SVGAGI.

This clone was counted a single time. CDR3 residues: CASSLGDFGNQPQHF. In DNA form, the CDR3 reads TGTGCCAGCTCCTTAGGGGACTTCGGCAATCAGCCCCAGCATTTT. This chain links TRBV18 with TRBJ1-5; D might be TRBD1 (5 bases). V lost 6 bases and J 2 bases, leaving 14 bases between the germline ends. The germline gives CDR1 KGHSH, CDR2 LQKENI. This CDR3 spans 15 amino acids.

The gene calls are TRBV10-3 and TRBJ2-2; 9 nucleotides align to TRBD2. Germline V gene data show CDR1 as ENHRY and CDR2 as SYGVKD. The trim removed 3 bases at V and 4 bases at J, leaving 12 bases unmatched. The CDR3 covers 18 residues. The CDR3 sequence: CAISDRLAGARSTGELFF. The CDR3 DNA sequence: TGTGCCATCAGTGATCGGTTAGCGGGGGCGCGAAGCACCGGGGAGCTGTTTTTT.

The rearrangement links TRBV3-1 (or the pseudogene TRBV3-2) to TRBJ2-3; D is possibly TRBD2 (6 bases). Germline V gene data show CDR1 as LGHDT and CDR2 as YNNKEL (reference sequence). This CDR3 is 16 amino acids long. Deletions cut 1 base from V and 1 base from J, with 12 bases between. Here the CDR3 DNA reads TGTGCCAGCAGCCAAGTTCTCGGGAGCGGCACAGATACGCAGTATTTT. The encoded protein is CASSQVLGSGTDTQYF.

CDR3 loop: CASSLDPFYGQNYGYTF. CDR3 DNA sequence: TGTGCCAGCAGCTTAGATCCGTTTTATGGACAGAACTATGGCTACACCTTC. The gene calls are TRBV11-2 and TRBJ1-2, with D maybe TRBD1 (6 bases). V lost 0 bases and J lost 2, with 16 bases in between. Germline V gene sequence: CDR1 SGHAT, CDR2 FQNNGV. The CDR3 totals 17 residues.

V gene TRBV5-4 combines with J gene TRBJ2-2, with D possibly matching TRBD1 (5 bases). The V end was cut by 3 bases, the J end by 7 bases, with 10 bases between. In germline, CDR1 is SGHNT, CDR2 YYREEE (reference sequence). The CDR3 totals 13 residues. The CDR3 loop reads CASSSTQDGELFF. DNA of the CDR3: TGTGCCAGCAGCTCCACACAGGACGGGGAGCTGTTTTTT.

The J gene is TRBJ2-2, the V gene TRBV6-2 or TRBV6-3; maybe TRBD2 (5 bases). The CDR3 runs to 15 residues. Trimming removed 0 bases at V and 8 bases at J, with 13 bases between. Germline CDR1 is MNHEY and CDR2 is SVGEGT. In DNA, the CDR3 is TGTGCCAGCAGTTACTCACTAGACTTAAAGGGGGAGCTGTTTTTT. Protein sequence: CASSYSLDLKGELFF.

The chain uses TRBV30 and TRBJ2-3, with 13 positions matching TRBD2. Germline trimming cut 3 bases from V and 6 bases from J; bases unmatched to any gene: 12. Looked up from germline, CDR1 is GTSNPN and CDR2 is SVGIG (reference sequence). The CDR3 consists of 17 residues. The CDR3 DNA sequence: TGTGCCTGGAGCCCCCAACTAGCGGGAGGGGGCAGGGATACGCAGTATTTT. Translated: CAWSPQLAGGGRDTQYF.

DNA of the CDR3: TGTGCCAGCAACCACAGGGTAGGGGAGCTGTTTTTT. The encoded protein is CASNHRVGELFF. The chain is built from TRBV6-6 and TRBJ2-2, with D tentatively TRBD1 (6 bases). The germline V and J ends were trimmed by 7 bases and 8 bases, with 11 bases remaining between them. Looked up from germline, CDR1 is MNHNY and CDR2 is SVGAGI (reference sequence). CDR3 length equals 12 residues.

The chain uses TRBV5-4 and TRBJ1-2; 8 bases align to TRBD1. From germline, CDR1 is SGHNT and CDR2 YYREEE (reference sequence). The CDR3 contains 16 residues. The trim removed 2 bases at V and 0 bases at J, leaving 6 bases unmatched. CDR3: CASSFLGQGTNYGYTF. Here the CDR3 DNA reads TGTGCCAGCAGCTTTCTAGGACAGGGTACTAACTATGGCTACACCTTC. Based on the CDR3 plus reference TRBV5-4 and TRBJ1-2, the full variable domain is ETGVTQSPTHLIKTRGQQVTLRCSSQSGHNTVSWYQQALGQGPQFIFQYYREEENGRGNFPPRFSGLQFPNYSSELNVNALELDDSALYLCASSFLGQGTNYGYTFGSGTRLTVV.

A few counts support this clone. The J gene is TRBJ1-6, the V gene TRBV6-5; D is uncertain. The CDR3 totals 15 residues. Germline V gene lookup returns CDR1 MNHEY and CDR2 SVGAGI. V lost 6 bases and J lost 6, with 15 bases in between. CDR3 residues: CASSDTRGFNSPLHF. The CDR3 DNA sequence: TGTGCCAGCAGCGATACCCGAGGCTTTAATTCACCCCTCCACTTT.

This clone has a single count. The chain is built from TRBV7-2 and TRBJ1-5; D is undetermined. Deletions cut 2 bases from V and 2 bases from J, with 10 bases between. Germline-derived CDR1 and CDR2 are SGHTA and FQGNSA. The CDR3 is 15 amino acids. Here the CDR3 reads CASSLIDGGNQPQHF. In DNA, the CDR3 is TGTGCCAGCAGCTTAATTGACGGAGGCAATCAGCCCCAGCATTTT.

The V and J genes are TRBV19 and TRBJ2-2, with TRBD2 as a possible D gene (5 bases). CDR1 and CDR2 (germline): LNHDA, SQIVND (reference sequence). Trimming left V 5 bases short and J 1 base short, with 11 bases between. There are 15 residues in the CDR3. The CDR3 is CASSPRVRNTGELFF. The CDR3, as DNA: TGTGCCAGTAGTCCGCGGGTACGGAACACCGGGGAGCTGTTTTTT.

CDR3 region: CASSPLVSGGNEQFF. CDR3 nucleotides: TGTGCCAGCAGTCCCCTTGTATCGGGTGGCAATGAGCAGTTCTTC. This chain connects TRBV6-5 to TRBJ2-1; D remains unclear. The V gene's germline CDR1 is MNHEY and CDR2 SVGAGI. This CDR3 spans 15 amino acids. With 5 bases removed from V and 6 bases from J, the gap between germline ends came to 17 bases.

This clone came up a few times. This CDR3 is CATRVGQGSSPLHF. CDR3 in DNA: TGTGCCACCCGGGTGGGACAGGGAAGTTCACCCCTCCACTTT. The V call is TRBV19, the J call TRBJ1-6, with 9 bases fitting TRBD1. This CDR3 spans 14 amino acids. V shed 10 bases, J shed 9 bases, and the junction held 10 bases outside the gene matches. Per the germline V gene, CDR1 is LNHDA and CDR2 is SQIVND (reference sequence).

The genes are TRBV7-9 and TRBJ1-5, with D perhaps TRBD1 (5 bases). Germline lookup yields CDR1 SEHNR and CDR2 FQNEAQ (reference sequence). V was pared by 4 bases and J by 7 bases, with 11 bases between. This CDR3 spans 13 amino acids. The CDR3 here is CASSSHTGQPQHF. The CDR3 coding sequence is TGTGCCAGCAGCTCCCATACAGGCCAGCCCCAGCATTTT.